A selection of T cell receptor beta chains follows, all from one sample in a study of CD8 T cells in Susac syndrome. A single record per CDR3 protein comes from TCRdb applying MiXCR to the immunoSEQ multiplex PCR reads. The table records about 94,000 distinct CDR3 sequences, about 95% of them present only once. Sequencing input: CD4+ T cells from PBMCs. These receptors originate from a human donor with Susac syndrome. CDR3s include the opening cysteine and the closing phenylalanine or tryptophan. Each record gives: J gene, clone size, V gene, D gene, CDR3 DNA, CDR3 protein. A D gene is named only where the DNA matches it firmly. For some rows the clone size is stated as once, few or many, or as a class when expanded; others skip it.

j_gene: TRBJ2-7
abundance: -
v_gene: TRBV11-2
d_gene: -
CDR3nt: TGTGCCAGCAGCCGGACAGCTTACTACGAGCAGTACTTC
CDR3aa: CASSRTAYYEQYF

j_gene: TRBJ2-2
abundance: -
v_gene: TRBV6-5
d_gene: -
CDR3nt: TGTGCCAGCAGTGACGTTCGCGGGGAGCTGTTTTTT
CDR3aa: CASSDVRGELFF

j_gene: TRBJ1-5
abundance: once
v_gene: TRBV20-1
d_gene: -
CDR3nt: TGCAGTGCCACCCAAGCGGGAGTTCAGCCCCAGCATTTT
CDR3aa: CSATQAGVQPQHF

j_gene: TRBJ1-4
abundance: -
v_gene: TRBV11-2
d_gene: -
CDR3nt: TGTGCCAGCAGCTTAGTACTCAATGAAAAACTGTTTTTT
CDR3aa: CASSLVLNEKLFF

j_gene: TRBJ2-7
abundance: -
v_gene: TRBV4-1
d_gene: -
CDR3nt: TGCGCCAGCAGCCAAAGGGGACCCGGCCCCTACGAGCAGTACTTC
CDR3aa: CASSQRGPGPYEQYF

j_gene: TRBJ2-2
abundance: -
v_gene: TRBV6-6
d_gene: -
CDR3nt: TGTGCCAGCAGTTACCCCAGGGGGAACACCGGGGAGCTGTTTTTT
CDR3aa: CASSYPRGNTGELFF

j_gene: TRBJ2-5
abundance: -
v_gene: TRBV4-1
d_gene: -
CDR3nt: TGCGCCAGCAGCCAGCCAGGGACCGGTAGGATCGAGACCCAGTACTTC
CDR3aa: CASSQPGTGRIETQYF

j_gene: TRBJ2-3
abundance: -
v_gene: TRBV6-4
d_gene: TRBD2
CDR3nt: TGTGCCAGCAGTGACAGCGGGGGGGAGACAGATACGCAGTATTTT
CDR3aa: CASSDSGGETDTQYF

j_gene: TRBJ1-1
abundance: -
v_gene: TRBV30
d_gene: -
CDR3nt: TGTGCCTGGAGTGTAGCCGGGGACGACACTGAAGCTTTCTTT
CDR3aa: CAWSVAGDDTEAFF

j_gene: TRBJ2-7
abundance: -
v_gene: TRBV6-5
d_gene: -
CDR3nt: TGTGCCAGCAGTTACCCTTGGACTGCCTACGAGCAGTACTTC
CDR3aa: CASSYPWTAYEQYF

j_gene: TRBJ2-1
abundance: -
v_gene: TRBV29-1
d_gene: -
CDR3nt: TGCAGCCTAGGGGAGACCTACAATGAGCAGTTCTTC
CDR3aa: CSLGETYNEQFF

j_gene: TRBJ1-1
abundance: -
v_gene: TRBV20-1
d_gene: -
CDR3nt: TGCAGTGTAACGGCCCTGAGCCTCATGAACACTGAAGCTTTCTTT
CDR3aa: CSVTALSLMNTEAFF

j_gene: TRBJ2-5
abundance: -
v_gene: TRBV5-4
d_gene: TRBD2
CDR3nt: TGTGCCAGCAGCAGACTAGCGGGGGAACGCGGGACCCAGTACTTC
CDR3aa: CASSRLAGERGTQYF

j_gene: TRBJ2-5
abundance: -
v_gene: TRBV23-1
d_gene: -
CDR3nt: TGCGCCAGCGCCCAGACGAGCCAGCTCCAAGAGACCCAGTACTTC
CDR3aa: CASAQTSQLQETQYF

j_gene: TRBJ1-2
abundance: -
v_gene: TRBV6-6
d_gene: -
CDR3nt: TGTGCCAGCAGGCGGGAGGGTGACGGGTATGGCTACACCTTC
CDR3aa: CASRREGDGYGYTF

j_gene: TRBJ2-2
abundance: -
v_gene: TRBV9
d_gene: -
CDR3nt: TGTGCCAGCAGCGTAGCTGACACCGGGGAGCTGTTTTTT
CDR3aa: CASSVADTGELFF

j_gene: TRBJ1-1
abundance: -
v_gene: TRBV20-1
d_gene: -
CDR3nt: TGCAGTGCTCCCGGACGGGGAACAGATGAAGCTTTCTTT
CDR3aa: CSAPGRGTDEAFF

j_gene: TRBJ2-7
abundance: once
v_gene: TRBV18
d_gene: -
CDR3nt: TGTGCCAGCTCACCAGGACAGAGCTCCTACGAGCAGTACTTC
CDR3aa: CASSPGQSSYEQYF

j_gene: TRBJ2-1
abundance: -
v_gene: TRBV2
d_gene: -
CDR3nt: TGTGCCAGCGTACCCAGGGGGGTTGAGCAGTTCTTC
CDR3aa: CASVPRGVEQFF

j_gene: TRBJ2-1
abundance: -
v_gene: TRBV20-1
d_gene: -
CDR3nt: TGCAGTGCTAGAGACATACAGCAGTTCTTC
CDR3aa: CSARDIQQFF

j_gene: TRBJ2-1
abundance: -
v_gene: TRBV21-1
d_gene: -
CDR3nt: TGTGCCAGCACCGGTACACCAGACCCGACAGGCAATGAGCAGTTCTTC
CDR3aa: CASTGTPDPTGNEQFF

j_gene: TRBJ1-1
abundance: -
v_gene: TRBV3-1
d_gene: -
CDR3nt: TGTGCCAGCAGCCAAAATGCAGCCCATTGGAACACTGAAGCTTTCTTT
CDR3aa: CASSQNAAHWNTEAFF

j_gene: TRBJ2-2
abundance: -
v_gene: TRBV7-8
d_gene: -
CDR3nt: TGTGCCAGCAGCTTAGGAAGCGACGACACCGGGGAGCTGTTTTTT
CDR3aa: CASSLGSDDTGELFF

j_gene: TRBJ2-7
abundance: -
v_gene: TRBV11-2
d_gene: -
CDR3nt: TGTGCCAGCAGCCTCGCGGCCCTAGCGCCGCAGTACTTC
CDR3aa: CASSLAALAPQYF

j_gene: TRBJ2-4
abundance: -
v_gene: TRBV25-1
d_gene: TRBD1
CDR3nt: TGTGCCAGCAGTCCGGATGGTAGGACAGGGACACAACTAGCCAAAAACATTCAGTACTTC
CDR3aa: CASSPDGRTGTQLAKNIQYF

j_gene: TRBJ2-7
abundance: -
v_gene: TRBV2
d_gene: -
CDR3nt: TGTGCCAGCAGCGCAAGCGTCTACGAGCAGTACTTC
CDR3aa: CASSASVYEQYF

j_gene: TRBJ1-2
abundance: -
v_gene: TRBV5-4
d_gene: -
CDR3nt: TGTGCCAGCAGCTTGGACGGGTTTGAGGGGCGGGGCTACACCTTC
CDR3aa: CASSLDGFEGRGYTF